This T cell receptor beta chain was documented in a study of metastatic and nonmetastatic thyroid tumors. Overall study findings and caveats: Patients with malignant thyroid tumors reportedly had significantly higher TCR beta diversity than those with benign nodules, in blood and tumor.

The CDR3 loop spans 13 amino acids. The V gene's germline CDR1 is MDHEN and CDR2 SYDVKM. Trimming cost V 3 bases and J 1 base, with 7 bases left between them. Thyroid surgery was preceded by no treatment in any patient. TCRdb re-called clones from the PCR reads using MiXCR. The sample includes about 92,000 clones, 14% to 15% of them seen just once. This clone was found many times. Its antigen remains unknown. This chain links TRBV28 with TRBJ2-7; D gene unclear. The source material was blood. This TCR was recovered from a female donor with papillary thyroid cancer or a benign thyroid nodule (not recorded which). Some clones in this sample may be carry-over from other donors' samples. In nucleotides, the CDR3 is TGTGCCAGCAGTTTGTCCAGGTCCTACGAGCAGTACTTC. Translating it yields CASSLSRSYEQYF.